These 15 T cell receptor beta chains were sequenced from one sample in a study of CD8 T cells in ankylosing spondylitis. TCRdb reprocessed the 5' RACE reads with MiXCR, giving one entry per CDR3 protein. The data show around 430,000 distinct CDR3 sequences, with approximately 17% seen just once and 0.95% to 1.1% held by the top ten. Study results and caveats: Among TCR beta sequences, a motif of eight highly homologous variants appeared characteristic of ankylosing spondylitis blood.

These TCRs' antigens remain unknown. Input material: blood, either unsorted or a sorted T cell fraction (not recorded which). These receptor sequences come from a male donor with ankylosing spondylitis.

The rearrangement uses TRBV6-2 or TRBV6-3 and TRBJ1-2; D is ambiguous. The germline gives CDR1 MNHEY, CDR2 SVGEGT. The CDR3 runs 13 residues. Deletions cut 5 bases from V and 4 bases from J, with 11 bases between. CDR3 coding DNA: TGTGCCAGCAGTAGGCGACCCTCCTATGGCTACACCTTC. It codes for CASSRRPSYGYTF.

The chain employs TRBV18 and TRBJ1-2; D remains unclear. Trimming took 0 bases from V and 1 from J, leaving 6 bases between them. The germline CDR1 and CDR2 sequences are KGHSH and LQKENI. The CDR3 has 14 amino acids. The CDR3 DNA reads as TGTGCCAGCTCACCACCAGCTTTTAACTATGGCTACACCTTC. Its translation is CASSPPAFNYGYTF.

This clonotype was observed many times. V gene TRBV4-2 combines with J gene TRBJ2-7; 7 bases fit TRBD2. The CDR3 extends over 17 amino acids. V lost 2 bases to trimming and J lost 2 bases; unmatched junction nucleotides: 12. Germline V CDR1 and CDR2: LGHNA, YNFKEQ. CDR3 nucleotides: TGTGCCAGCAGCCAACCCACCGGGGCGGGAGAACCCTACGAGCAGTACTTC. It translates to CASSQPTGAGEPYEQYF.

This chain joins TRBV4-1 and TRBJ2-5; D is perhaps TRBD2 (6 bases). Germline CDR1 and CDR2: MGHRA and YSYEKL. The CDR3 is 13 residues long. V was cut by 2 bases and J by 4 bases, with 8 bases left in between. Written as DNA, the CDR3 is TGCGCCAGCAGCCAAACAGCGGGAGAGACCCAGTACTTC. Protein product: CASSQTAGETQYF.

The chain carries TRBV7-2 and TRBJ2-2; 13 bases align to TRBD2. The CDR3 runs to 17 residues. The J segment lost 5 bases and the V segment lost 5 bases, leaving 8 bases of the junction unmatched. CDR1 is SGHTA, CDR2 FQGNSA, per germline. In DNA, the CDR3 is TGTGCCAGCAGCCTGAAAACTAGCGGGAGGGAGACCGGGGAGCTGTTTTTT. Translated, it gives CASSLKTSGRETGELFF.

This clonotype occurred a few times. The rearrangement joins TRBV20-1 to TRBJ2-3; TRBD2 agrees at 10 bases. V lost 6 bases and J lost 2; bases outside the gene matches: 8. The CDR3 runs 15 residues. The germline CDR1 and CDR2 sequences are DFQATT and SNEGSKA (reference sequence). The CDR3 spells CSAPDSGGPTDTQYF. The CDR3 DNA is TGCAGTGCCCCCGATAGCGGGGGGCCCACAGATACGCAGTATTTT.

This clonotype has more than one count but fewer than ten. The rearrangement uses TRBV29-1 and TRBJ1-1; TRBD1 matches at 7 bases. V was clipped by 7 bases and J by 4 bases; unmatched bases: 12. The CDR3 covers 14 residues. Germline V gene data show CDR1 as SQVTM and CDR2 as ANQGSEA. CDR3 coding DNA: TGCAGCGATGGCCAGGGGGGCTCGGGCACTGAAGCTTTCTTT. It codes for CSDGQGGSGTEAFF.

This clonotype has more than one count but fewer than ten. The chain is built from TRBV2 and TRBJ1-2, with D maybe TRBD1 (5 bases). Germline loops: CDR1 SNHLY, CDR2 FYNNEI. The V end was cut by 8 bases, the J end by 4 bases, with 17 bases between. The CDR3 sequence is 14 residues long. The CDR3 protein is CASGKKTDAYGYTF. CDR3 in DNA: TGTGCCAGCGGGAAAAAGACAGATGCCTATGGCTACACCTTC.

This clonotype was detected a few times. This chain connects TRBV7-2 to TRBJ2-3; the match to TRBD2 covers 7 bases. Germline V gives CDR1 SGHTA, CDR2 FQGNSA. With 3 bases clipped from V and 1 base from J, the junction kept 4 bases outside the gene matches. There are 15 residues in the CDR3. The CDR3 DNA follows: TGTGCCAGCAGCTTGGGGGGGGTAGGCACAGATACGCAGTATTTT. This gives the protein CASSLGGVGTDTQYF. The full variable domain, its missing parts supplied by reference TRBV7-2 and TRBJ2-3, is GAGVSQSPSNKVTEKGKDVELRCDPISGHTALYWYRQSLGQGLEFLIYFQGNSAPDKSGLPSDRFSAERTGGSVSTLTIQRTQQEDSAVYLCASSLGGVGTDTQYFGPGTRLTVL.

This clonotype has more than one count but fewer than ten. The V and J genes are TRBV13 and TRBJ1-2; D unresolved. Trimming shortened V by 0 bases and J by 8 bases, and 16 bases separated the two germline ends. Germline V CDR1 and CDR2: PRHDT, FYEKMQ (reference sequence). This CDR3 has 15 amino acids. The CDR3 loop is CASSLGVVGRWGYTF. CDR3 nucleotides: TGTGCCAGCAGCTTAGGCGTCGTCGGCCGATGGGGCTACACCTTC.

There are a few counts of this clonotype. The CDR3 nucleotides are TGTGCCAGCAGCTTAGTCGCCGGGGAGGGCTACGAGCAGTACTTC. Protein product: CASSLVAGEGYEQYF. This sequence joins TRBV7-2 and TRBJ2-7, with 7 bases identical to TRBD2. J gave up 3 bases and V 1 base, and 6 bases lay outside the gene matches. The germline CDR1 and CDR2 sequences are SGHTA and FQGNSA. The CDR3 loop spans 15 amino acids. Combining the CDR3 with reference TRBV7-2 and TRBJ2-7 gives the whole variable domain GAGVSQSPSNKVTEKGKDVELRCDPISGHTALYWYRQSLGQGLEFLIYFQGNSAPDKSGLPSDRFSAERTGGSVSTLTIQRTQQEDSAVYLCASSLVAGEGYEQYFGPGTRLTVT.

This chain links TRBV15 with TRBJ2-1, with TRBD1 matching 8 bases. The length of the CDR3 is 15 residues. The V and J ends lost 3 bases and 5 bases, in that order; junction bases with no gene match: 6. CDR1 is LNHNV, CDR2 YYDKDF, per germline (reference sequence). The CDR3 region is CATSRQGAFDNEQFF. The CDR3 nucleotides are TGTGCCACCAGCAGGCAGGGGGCTTTTGACAATGAGCAGTTCTTC.

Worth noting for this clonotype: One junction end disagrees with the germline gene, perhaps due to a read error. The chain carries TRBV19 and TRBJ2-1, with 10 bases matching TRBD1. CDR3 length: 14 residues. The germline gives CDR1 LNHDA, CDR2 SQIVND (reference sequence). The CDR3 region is CASSIKGFGQGGVF. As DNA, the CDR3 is TGTGCCAGTAGTATAAAGGGATTCGGACAGGGGGGAGTCTTC.

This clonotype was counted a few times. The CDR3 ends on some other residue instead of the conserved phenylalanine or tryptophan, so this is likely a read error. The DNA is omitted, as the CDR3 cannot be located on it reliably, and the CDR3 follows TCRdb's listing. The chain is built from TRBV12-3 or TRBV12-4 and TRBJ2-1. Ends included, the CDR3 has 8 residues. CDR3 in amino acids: CASSFVRL.

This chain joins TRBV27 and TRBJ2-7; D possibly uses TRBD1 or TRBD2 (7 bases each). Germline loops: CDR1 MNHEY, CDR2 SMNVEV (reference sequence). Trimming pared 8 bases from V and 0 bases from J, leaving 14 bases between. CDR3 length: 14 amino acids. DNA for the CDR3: TGTGCCAGCCAGGGGGGCGGGAGCTCCTACGAGCAGTACTTC. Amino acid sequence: CASQGGGSSYEQYF.